The rows below give T cell receptor beta chains drawn from one sample of a study of graft-versus-host responses after intestinal transplantation. Generated by immunoSEQ multiplex PCR, the TCRdb table keeps only in-frame clones and is missing some. The sample carries about 47,000 clones, roughly 96% recorded once. Their antigens are not known. Sequencing was performed on unstimulated CD8+ T cells sorted from spleen or lymph node cells, taken before transplant. These receptors were collected from a human donor who was the organ donor for an intestinal transplant. Each CDR3 is given with its conserved first and last residue. A D gene is named only where the DNA matches it firmly.

d_gene	j_gene	v_gene	CDR3aa	CDR3nt
-	TRBJ2-1	TRBV6-6	CASCTGLSYNEQFF	TGTGCCAGTTGCACGGGGCTCTCCTACAATGAGCAGTTCTTC
-	TRBJ2-7	TRBV25-1	CASSDGGGRISYEQYF	TGTGCCAGCAGTGATGGGGGGGGGCGCATTTCCTACGAGCAGTACTTC
TRBD2	TRBJ2-3	TRBV5-1	CASSVVVGVERGGTDTQYF	TGCGCCAGCAGCGTGGTGGTGGGCGTGGAGCGGGGGGGCACAGATACGCAGTATTTT
TRBD1	TRBJ2-2	TRBV4-1	CASSRSPGQGAGELFF	TGCGCCAGCAGCCGAAGCCCGGGACAGGGGGCCGGGGAGCTGTTTTTT
TRBD2	TRBJ2-1	TRBV28	CASNGLAGLNYNEQFF	TGTGCCAGCAACGGACTAGCGGGGCTAAATTACAATGAGCAGTTCTTC
-	TRBJ1-5	TRBV28	CASSQGTNQPQHF	TGTGCCAGCTCACAGGGAACGAATCAGCCCCAGCATTTT
-	TRBJ2-7	TRBV10-1	CASSEKEDRLSEQYF	TGCGCCAGCAGTGAAAAAGAGGACAGACTGAGCGAGCAGTACTTC
TRBD1	TRBJ2-5	TRBV7-6	CASSLAPTGDQYF	TGTGCCAGCAGCTTAGCCCCTACAGGGGATCAGTACTTC
TRBD1	TRBJ2-7	TRBV27	CASSPSGGVYEQYF	TGTGCCAGCAGCCCTTCAGGGGGTGTCTACGAGCAGTACTTC
TRBD1	TRBJ1-6	TRBV27	CASSSHTGTANSPLHF	TGTGCCAGCAGTTCTCATACCGGGACAGCAAATTCACCCCTCCACTTT